This entry lists 4 T cell receptor beta chains sequenced from one sample in a study of CD8+ T cells in alopecia areata. As the sequencing template, cDNA was produced by extracting RNA and reverse transcribing it. Generated by immunoSEQ multiplex PCR, the TCRdb table keeps only in-frame clones and is missing some. The sample shows under 300,000 clones, roughly two thirds of them seen only once. The input for sequencing was CD4+ T cells sorted from blood, taken at week 0. These receptors originate from a human donor with alopecia areata.

This sequence joins TRBV10-3 and TRBJ2-5, with 7 nucleotides matching TRBD1. CDR1 and CDR2 from the germline V gene are ENHRY and SYGVKD. J gave up 7 bases and V 6 bases, and 11 bases lay outside the gene matches. The CDR3 runs 14 residues. CDR3 bases: TGTGCCATCAGCCCCGGGACAGACCGACCGACCCAGTACTTC. Its translation is CAISPGTDRPTQYF.

In its sample, this clone was seen many times. V is TRBV5-1 and J is TRBJ2-1; 9 bases map to TRBD2. This CDR3 comprises 12 residues. Per the germline V gene, CDR1 is SGHRS and CDR2 is YFSETQ. The V gene end was trimmed by 4 bases and the J gene end by 10 bases; junction bases not matched to a gene: 3. Here the CDR3 reads CASSLGLAEQFF. CDR3 DNA: TGCGCCAGCAGCCTAGGACTAGCGGAGCAGTTCTTC.

V is TRBV30 and J is TRBJ1-5, with 8 bases matching TRBD1. The junction had 6 bases not matched to a gene; V was cut back by 3 bases and J by 11 bases. CDR1 and CDR2 from the germline V gene are GTSNPN and SVGIG (reference sequence). The CDR3 consists of 12 residues. Here the CDR3 DNA reads TGTGCCTGGAGCCGGACAGGGAGGGCCCAGCATTTT. Encoded protein: CAWSRTGRAQHF.

The V call is TRBV6-5, the J call TRBJ1-3; D not resolved. The V end lost 0 bases, the J end lost 2 bases, and 5 bases lay between the germline ends. This CDR3 has 14 amino acids. The germline V gene encodes CDR1 MNHEY and CDR2 SVGAGI. The CDR3 bases are TGTGCCAGCAGTTACTCAACGACTGGAAACACCATATATTTT. It specifies CASSYSTTGNTIYF.